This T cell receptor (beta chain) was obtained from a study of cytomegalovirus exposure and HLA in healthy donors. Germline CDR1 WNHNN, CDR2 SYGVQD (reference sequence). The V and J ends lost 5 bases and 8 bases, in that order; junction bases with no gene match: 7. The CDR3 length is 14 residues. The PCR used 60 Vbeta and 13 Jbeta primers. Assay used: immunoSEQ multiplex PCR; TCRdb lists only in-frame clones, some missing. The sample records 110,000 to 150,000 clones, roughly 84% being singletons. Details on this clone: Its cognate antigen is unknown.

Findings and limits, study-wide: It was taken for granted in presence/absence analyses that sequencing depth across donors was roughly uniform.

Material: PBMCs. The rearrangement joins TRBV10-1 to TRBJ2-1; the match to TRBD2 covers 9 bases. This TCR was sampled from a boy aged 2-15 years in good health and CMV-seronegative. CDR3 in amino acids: CASSFSGSRDEQFF. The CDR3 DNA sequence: TGCGCCAGCAGTTTTAGCGGGAGCAGGGATGAGCAGTTCTTC.